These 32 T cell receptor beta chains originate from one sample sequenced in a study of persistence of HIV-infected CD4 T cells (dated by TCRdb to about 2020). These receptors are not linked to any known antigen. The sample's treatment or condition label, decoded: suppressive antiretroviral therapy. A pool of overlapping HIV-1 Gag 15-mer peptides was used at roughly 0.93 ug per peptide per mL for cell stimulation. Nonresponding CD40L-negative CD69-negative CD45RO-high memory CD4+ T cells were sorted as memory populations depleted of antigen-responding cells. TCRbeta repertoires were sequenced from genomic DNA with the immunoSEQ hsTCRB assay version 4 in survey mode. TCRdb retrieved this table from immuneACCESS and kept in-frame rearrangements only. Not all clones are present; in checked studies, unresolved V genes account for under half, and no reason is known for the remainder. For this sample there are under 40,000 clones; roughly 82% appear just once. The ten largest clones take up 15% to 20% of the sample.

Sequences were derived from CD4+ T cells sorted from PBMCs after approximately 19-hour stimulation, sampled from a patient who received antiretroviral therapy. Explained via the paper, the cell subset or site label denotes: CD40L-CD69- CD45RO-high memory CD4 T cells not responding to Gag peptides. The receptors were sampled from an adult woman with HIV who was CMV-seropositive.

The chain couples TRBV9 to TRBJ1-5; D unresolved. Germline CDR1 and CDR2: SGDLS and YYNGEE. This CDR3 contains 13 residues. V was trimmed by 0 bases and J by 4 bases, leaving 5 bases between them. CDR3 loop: CASSVDVNQPQHF. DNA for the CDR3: TGTGCCAGCAGCGTAGACGTGAATCAGCCCCAGCATTTT.

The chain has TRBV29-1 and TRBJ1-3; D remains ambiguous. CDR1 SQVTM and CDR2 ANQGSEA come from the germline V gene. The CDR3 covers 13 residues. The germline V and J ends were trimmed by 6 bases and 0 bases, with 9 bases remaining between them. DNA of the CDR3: TGCAGCGTACTCACCAACTCTGGAAACACCATATATTTT. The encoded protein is CSVLTNSGNTIYF.

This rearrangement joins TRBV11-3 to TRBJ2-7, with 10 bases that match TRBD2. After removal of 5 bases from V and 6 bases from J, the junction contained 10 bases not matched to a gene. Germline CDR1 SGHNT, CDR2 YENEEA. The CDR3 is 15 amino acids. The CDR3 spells CASSKIAGGRSEQYF. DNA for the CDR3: TGTGCCAGCAGCAAAATAGCGGGGGGTCGGAGCGAGCAGTACTTC. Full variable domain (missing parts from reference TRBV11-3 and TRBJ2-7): EAGVVQSPRYKIIEKKQPVAFWCNPISGHNTLYWYLQNLGQGPELLIRYENEEAVDDSQLPKDRFSAERLKGVDSTLKIQPAELGDSAVYLCASSKIAGGRSEQYFGPGTRLTVT.

This chain's CDR3 is CASSPGTGYGYTF. The CDR3 DNA reads as TGTGCCAGTAGTCCTGGGACAGGCTATGGCTACACCTTC. The rearrangement joins TRBV19 to TRBJ1-2, with 8 bases lining up with TRBD1. The J segment lost 4 bases and the V segment lost 5 bases, leaving 3 bases of the junction unmatched. The CDR3 loop spans 13 amino acids. The V gene's germline CDR1 is LNHDA and CDR2 SQIVND (reference sequence). Together with reference TRBV19 and TRBJ1-2, the CDR3 gives the full variable domain: DGGITQSPKYLFRKEGQNVTLSCEQNLNHDAMYWYRQDPGQGLRLIYYSQIVNDFQKGDIAEGYSVSREKKESFPLTVTSAQKNPTAFYLCASSPGTGYGYTFGSGTRLTVV.

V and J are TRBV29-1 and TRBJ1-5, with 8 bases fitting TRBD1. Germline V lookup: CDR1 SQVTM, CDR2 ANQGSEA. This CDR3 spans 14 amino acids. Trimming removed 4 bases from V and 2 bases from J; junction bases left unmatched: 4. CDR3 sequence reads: CSVVPGQGNQPQHF. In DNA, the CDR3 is TGCAGCGTTGTCCCGGGACAGGGCAATCAGCCCCAGCATTTT.

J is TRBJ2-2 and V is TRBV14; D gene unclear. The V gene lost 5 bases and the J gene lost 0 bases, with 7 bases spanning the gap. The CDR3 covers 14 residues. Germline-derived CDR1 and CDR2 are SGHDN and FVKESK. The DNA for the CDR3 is TGTGCCAGCAGCGGAACGGCGAACACCGGGGAGCTGTTTTTT. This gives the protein CASSGTANTGELFF.

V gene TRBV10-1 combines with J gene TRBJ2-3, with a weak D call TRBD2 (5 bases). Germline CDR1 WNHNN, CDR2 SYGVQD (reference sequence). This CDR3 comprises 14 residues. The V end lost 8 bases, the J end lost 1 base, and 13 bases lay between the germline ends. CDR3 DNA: TGCGCCAGCGGGTCCACGAGGGGCACAGATACGCAGTATTTT. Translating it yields CASGSTRGTDTQYF.

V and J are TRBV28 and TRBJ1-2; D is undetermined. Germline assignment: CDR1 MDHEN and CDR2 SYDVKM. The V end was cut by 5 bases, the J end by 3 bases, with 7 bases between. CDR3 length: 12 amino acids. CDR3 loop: CASSVTDYGYTF. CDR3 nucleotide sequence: TGTGCCAGCAGTGTCACAGACTATGGCTACACCTTC.

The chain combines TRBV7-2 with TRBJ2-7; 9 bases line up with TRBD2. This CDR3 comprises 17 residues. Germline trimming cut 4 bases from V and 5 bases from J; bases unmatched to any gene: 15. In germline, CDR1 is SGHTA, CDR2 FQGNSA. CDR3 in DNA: TGTGCCAGCAGCTCGGCTTATAGCGGGGGCCCCGGCCACGAGCAGTACTTC. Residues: CASSSAYSGGPGHEQYF.

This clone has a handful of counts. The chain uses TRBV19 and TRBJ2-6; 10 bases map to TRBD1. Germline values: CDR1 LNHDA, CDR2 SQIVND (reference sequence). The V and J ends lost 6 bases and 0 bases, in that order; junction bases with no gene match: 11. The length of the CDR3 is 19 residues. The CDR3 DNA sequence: TGTGCCAGTAGATCGACCGGGACAGGGGTCTTCTCTGGGGCCAACGTCCTGACTTTC. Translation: CASRSTGTGVFSGANVLTF.

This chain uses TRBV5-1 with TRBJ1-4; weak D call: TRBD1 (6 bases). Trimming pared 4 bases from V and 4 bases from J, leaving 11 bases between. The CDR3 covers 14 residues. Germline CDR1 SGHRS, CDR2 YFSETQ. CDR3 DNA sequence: TGCGCCAGCAGCCAGGGGACGCTTAATGAAAAACTGTTTTTT. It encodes CASSQGTLNEKLFF.

In nucleotides, the CDR3 is TGTGCCAGCCGTACGGAGACCCAGTACTTC. Translating gives CASRTETQYF. The chain links TRBV2 to TRBJ2-5; D is uncertain. The CDR3 spans 10 residues. Germline V gives CDR1 SNHLY, CDR2 FYNNEI. Trimming shortened V by 8 bases and J by 5 bases, and 6 bases separated the two germline ends. The full variable domain, in which reference TRBV2 and TRBJ2-5 provide the parts outside the CDR3, is EPEVTQTPSHQVTQMGQEVILRCVPISNHLYFYWYRQILGQKVEFLVSFYNNEISEKSEIFDDQFSVERPDGSNFTLKIRSTKLEDSAMYFCASRTETQYFGPGTRLLVL.

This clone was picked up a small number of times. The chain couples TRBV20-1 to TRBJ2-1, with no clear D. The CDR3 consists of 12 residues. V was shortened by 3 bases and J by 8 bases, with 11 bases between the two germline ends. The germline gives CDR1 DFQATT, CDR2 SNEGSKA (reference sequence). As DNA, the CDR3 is TGCAGTGCTAGTGGACGTTTCGATGAGCAGTTCTTC. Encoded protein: CSASGRFDEQFF.

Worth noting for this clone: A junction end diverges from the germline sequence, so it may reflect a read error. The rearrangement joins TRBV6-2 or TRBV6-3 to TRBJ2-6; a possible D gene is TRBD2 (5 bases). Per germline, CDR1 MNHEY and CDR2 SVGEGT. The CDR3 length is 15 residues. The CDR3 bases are TGTGCCAGCAGTTACTCGAGGGATGGGACCAACGTCCTGACTTTC. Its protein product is CASSYSRDGTNVLTF.

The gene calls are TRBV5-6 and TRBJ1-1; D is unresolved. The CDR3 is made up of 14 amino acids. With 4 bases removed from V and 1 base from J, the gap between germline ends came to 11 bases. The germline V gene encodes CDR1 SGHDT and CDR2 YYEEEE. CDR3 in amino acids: CASSHRTGNTEAFF. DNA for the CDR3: TGTGCCAGCAGCCACCGGACGGGGAACACTGAAGCTTTCTTT. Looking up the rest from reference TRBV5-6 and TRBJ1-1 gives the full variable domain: DAGVTQSPTHLIKTRGQQVTLRCSPKSGHDTVSWYQQALGQGPQFIFQYYEEEERQRGNFPDRFSGHQFPNYSSELNVNALLLGDSALYLCASSHRTGNTEAFFGQGTRLTVV.

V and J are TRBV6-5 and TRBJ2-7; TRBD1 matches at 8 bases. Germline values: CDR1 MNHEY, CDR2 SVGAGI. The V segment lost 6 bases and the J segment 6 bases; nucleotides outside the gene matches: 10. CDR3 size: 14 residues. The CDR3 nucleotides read TGTGCCAGCAGACCGGACAGGGTCGTGGGCGAGCAGTACTTC. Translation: CASRPDRVVGEQYF.

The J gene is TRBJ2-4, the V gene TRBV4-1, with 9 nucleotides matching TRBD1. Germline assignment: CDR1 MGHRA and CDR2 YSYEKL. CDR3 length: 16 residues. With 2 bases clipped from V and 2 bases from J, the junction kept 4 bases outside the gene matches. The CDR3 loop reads CASSQTTGGTKNIQYF. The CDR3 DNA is TGCGCCAGCAGCCAAACGACAGGGGGTACCAAAAACATTCAGTACTTC.

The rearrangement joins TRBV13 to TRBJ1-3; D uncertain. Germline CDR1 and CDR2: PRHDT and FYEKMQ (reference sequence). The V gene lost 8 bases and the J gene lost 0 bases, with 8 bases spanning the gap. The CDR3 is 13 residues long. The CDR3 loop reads CASSVTSGNTIYF. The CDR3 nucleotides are TGTGCCAGCTCAGTAACCTCTGGAAACACCATATATTTT. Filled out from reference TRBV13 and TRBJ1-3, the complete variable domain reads AAGVIQSPRHLIKEKRETATLKCYPIPRHDTVYWYQQGPGQDPQFLISFYEKMQSDKGSIPDRFSAQQFSDYHSELNMSSLELGDSALYFCASSVTSGNTIYFGEGSWLTVV.

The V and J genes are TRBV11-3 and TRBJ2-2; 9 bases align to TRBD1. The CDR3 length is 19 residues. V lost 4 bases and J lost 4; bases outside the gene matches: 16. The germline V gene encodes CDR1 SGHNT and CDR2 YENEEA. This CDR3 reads CASSSGTGRLRGGTGELFF. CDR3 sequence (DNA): TGTGCCAGCAGCTCCGGGACAGGGAGGCTTCGAGGGGGCACCGGGGAGCTGTTTTTT.

Here the CDR3 reads CASRQGSTDTQYF. The CDR3 bases are TGCGCCAGCAGGCAGGGGAGCACAGATACGCAGTATTTT. The genes are TRBV10-2 and TRBJ2-3, with D perhaps TRBD1 (6 bases). The ends were cut back, 6 bases at V and 0 bases at J, with 7 bases in the middle. The CDR3 has 13 amino acids. Germline V CDR1 and CDR2: WSHSY, SAAADI.

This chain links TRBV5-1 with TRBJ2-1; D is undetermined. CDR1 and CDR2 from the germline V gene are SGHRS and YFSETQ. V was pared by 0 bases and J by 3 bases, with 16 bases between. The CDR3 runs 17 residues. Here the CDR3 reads CASSLEQNPINYNEQFF. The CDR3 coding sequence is TGCGCCAGCAGCTTGGAACAGAATCCGATTAACTACAATGAGCAGTTCTTC.

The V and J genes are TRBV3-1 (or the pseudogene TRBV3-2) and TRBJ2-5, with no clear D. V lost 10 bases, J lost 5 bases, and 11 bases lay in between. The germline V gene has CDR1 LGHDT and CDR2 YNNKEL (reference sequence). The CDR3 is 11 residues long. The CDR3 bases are TGTGCCACCCAACTATCGGAGACCCAGTACTTC. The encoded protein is CATQLSETQYF.

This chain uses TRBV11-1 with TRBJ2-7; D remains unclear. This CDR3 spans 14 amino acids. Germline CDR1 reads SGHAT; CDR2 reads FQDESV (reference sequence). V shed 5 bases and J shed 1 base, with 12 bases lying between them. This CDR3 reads CASSPRLGSYEQYF. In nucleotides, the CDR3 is TGTGCCAGCAGCCCCCGACTGGGATCCTACGAGCAGTACTTC.

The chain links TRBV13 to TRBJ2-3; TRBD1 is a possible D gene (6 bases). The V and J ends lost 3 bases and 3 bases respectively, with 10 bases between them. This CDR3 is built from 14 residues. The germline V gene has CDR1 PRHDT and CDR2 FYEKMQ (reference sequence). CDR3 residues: CASSFGDTTDTQYF. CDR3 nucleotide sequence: TGTGCCAGCAGCTTCGGGGACACTACAGATACGCAGTATTTT.

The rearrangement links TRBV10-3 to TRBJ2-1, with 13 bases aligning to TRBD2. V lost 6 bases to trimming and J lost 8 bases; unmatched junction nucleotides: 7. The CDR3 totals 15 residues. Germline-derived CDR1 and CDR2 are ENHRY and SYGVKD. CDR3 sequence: CAIRTGTSGIDEQFF. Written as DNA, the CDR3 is TGTGCCATCAGGACCGGGACTAGCGGGATCGATGAGCAGTTCTTC.

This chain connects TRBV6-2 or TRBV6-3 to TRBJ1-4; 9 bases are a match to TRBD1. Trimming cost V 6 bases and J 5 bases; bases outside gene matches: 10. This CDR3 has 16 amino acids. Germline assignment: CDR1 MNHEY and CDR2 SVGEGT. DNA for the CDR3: TGTGCCAGCAGCCCGGGACAGGGAAGGATAAATGAAAAACTGTTTTTT. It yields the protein CASSPGQGRINEKLFF.

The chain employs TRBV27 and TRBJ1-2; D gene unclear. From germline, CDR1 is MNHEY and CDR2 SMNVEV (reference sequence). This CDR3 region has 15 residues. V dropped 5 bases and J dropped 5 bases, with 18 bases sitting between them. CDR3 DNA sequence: TGTGCCAGCAGTCCATCGCGGTCGGGGTGGTATGGCTACACCTTC. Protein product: CASSPSRSGWYGYTF.

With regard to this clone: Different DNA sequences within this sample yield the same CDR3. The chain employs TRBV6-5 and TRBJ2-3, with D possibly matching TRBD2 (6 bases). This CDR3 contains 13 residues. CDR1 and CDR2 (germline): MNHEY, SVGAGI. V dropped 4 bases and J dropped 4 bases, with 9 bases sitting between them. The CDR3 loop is CASSSRLADTQYF. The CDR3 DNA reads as TGTGCCAGCAGTTCTCGACTAGCAGATACGCAGTATTTT.

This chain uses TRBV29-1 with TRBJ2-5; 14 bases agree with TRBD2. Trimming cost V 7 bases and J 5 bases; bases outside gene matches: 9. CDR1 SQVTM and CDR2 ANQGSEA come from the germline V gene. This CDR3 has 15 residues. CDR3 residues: CSASGTSGRTETQYF. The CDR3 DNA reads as TGCAGCGCCTCCGGGACTAGCGGGAGAACGGAGACCCAGTACTTC. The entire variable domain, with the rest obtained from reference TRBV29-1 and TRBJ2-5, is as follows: SAVISQKPSRDICQRGTSLTIQCQVDSQVTMMFWYRQQPGQSLTLIATANQGSEATYESGFVIDKFPISRPNLTFSTLTVSNMSPEDSSIYLCSASGTSGRTETQYFGPGTRLLVL.

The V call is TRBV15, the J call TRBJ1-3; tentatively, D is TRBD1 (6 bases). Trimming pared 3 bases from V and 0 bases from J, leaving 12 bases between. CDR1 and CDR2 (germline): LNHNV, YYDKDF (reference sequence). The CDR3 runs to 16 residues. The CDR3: CATSRRRQVSGNTIYF. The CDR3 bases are TGTGCCACCAGCAGGAGAAGACAGGTCTCTGGAAACACCATATATTTT.

This chain's CDR3 is CASGLERGTNYGYTF. CDR3 nucleotide sequence: TGTGCTAGTGGTTTGGAAAGAGGGACTAACTATGGCTACACCTTC. The J gene is TRBJ1-2, the V gene TRBV12-5; D gene unclear. V lost 1 base, J lost 0 bases, and 9 bases lay in between. Germline CDR1 reads LGHNT; CDR2 reads FRNRAP. CDR3 length: 15 residues.

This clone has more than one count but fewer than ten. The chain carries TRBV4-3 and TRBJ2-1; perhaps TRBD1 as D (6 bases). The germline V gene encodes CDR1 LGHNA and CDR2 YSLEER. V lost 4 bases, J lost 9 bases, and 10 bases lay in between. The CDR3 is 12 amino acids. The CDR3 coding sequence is TGCGCCAGCAGCCGGGTAGGGGGTGAGCAGTTCTTC. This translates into CASSRVGGEQFF.